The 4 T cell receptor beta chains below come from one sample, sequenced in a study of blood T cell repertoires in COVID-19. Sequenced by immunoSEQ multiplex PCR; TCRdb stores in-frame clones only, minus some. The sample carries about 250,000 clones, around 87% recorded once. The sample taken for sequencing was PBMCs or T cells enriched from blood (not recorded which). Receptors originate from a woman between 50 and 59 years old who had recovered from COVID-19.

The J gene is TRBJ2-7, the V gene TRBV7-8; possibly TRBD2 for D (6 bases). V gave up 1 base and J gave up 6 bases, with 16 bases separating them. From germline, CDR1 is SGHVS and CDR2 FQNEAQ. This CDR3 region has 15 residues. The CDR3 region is CASSLVSQAGGEQYF. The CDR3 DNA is TGTGCCAGCAGCTTAGTGAGCCAGGCCGGGGGCGAGCAGTACTTC.

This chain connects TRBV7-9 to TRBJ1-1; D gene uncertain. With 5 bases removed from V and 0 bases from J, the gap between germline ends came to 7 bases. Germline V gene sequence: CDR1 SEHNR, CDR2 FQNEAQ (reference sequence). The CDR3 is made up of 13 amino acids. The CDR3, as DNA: TGTGCCAGCAGCCCCACTCTGAACACTGAAGCTTTCTTT. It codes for CASSPTLNTEAFF.

The CDR3 loop reads CASSQFSGVNTGELFF. The CDR3 bases are TGCGCCAGCAGCCAATTCAGCGGGGTAAACACCGGGGAGCTGTTTTTT. The rearrangement joins TRBV4-1 to TRBJ2-2; 7 bases are a match to TRBD2. Losses at the gene ends were 2 bases for V and 2 bases for J; bases not matched to a gene: 5. This CDR3 has 16 amino acids. Germline CDR1 and CDR2: MGHRA and YSYEKL.

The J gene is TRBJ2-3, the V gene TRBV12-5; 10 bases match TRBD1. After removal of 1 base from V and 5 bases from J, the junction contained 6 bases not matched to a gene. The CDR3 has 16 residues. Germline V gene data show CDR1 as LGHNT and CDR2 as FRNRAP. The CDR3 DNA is TGTGCTAGTGGTTTGGGCCGGACAGGGGGGCAAGATACGCAGTATTTT. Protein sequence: CASGLGRTGGQDTQYF.